This paragraph covers one T cell receptor beta chain sequence. Its antigen remains unidentified. These data come from a study of blood T cells in healthy people across ages. The CDR3 is made up of 16 amino acids. Trimming shortened V by 5 bases and J by 6 bases, and 20 bases separated the two germline ends. CDR1 is SEHNR and CDR2 is FQNEAQ in the germline V gene (reference sequence). Then a second PCR, running roughly 7 to 11 cycles, was carried out with a sample-barcoded 5' primer and a J-beta primer mix. Every molecule of cDNA carried a tag from a template-switch adaptor with 12 random nucleotides. MiXCR, applied by TCRdb to the 5' RACE reads, yields one record per CDR3 protein. Of some 710,000 distinct CDR3 sequences in the sample, 35% to 60% were seen once. Study-wide points: Bulk PBMC profiling left naive and antigen-experienced comparisons inconclusive.

The V gene is TRBV7-9, the J gene TRBJ2-1, with D perhaps given as TRBD1 or TRBD2 (5 bases each). This clonotype was obtained from a man older than 75 in good health. Sequenced input: blood. The DNA of the CDR3 is TGTGCCAGCAGCAAGATAGGGACCACGTCCGGCAATGAGCAGTTCTTC. Translated, it gives CASSKIGTTSGNEQFF.